This entry lists 21 T cell receptor beta chains sequenced from one sample in a study of blood T cell repertoires in COVID-19. Sequencing was performed with immunoSEQ multiplex PCR; in TCRdb, only in-frame clones are kept and a portion is missing. The sample has about 480,000 clones, more than 75% seen once. Sequencing used PBMCs or T cells enriched from blood (not recorded which). All receptors come from a woman aged 40-49 years who had recovered from COVID-19.

The chain links TRBV7-8 to TRBJ2-4; maybe TRBD2 (5 bases). Germline V gives CDR1 SGHVS, CDR2 FQNEAQ. Trimming left V 5 bases short and J 5 bases short, with 13 bases between. CDR3 length equals 14 residues. The CDR3 sequence is CASSRETRENIQYF. Written as DNA, the CDR3 is TGTGCCAGCAGCCGAGAAACTAGAGAAAACATTCAGTACTTC.

The gene calls are TRBV7-9 and TRBJ1-2; D not resolved. V lost 2 bases, J lost 8 bases, and 6 bases lay in between. CDR3 length: 11 residues. Germline V gene data show CDR1 as SEHNR and CDR2 as FQNEAQ (reference sequence). CDR3 DNA sequence: TGTGCCAGCAGCTTACCAGGAGGCTACACCTTC. This codes for CASSLPGGYTF.

This chain joins TRBV7-2 and TRBJ2-5; maybe TRBD1 (6 bases). The length of the CDR3 is 14 residues. From germline, CDR1 is SGHTA and CDR2 FQGNSA. Trimming took off 5 bases at V and 5 bases at J, with 15 bases between the two ends. This chain's CDR3 is CASSPSTGVETQYF. CDR3 nucleotides: TGTGCCAGCAGCCCCTCGACAGGCGTGGAGACCCAGTACTTC. Variable domain in full (rest from reference TRBV7-2 and TRBJ2-5): GAGVSQSPSNKVTEKGKDVELRCDPISGHTALYWYRQSLGQGLEFLIYFQGNSAPDKSGLPSDRFSAERTGGSVSTLTIQRTQQEDSAVYLCASSPSTGVETQYFGPGTRLLVL.

The chain is built from TRBV5-1 and TRBJ1-2; tentative D call: TRBD1 (6 bases). Between the trimmed V and J ends, which lost 0 bases and 8 bases, there was a span of 11 bases. CDR3 length equals 13 residues. Germline assignment: CDR1 SGHRS and CDR2 YFSETQ. The CDR3, as DNA: TGCGCCAGCAGCTTGGACCAGGGGATGGGCTACACCTTC. Its protein product is CASSLDQGMGYTF.

The CDR3 nucleotides read TGTGCCAGCAGGGTGACAGGGGGCTCTGTATACGAGCAGTACTTC. It is translated as CASRVTGGSVYEQYF. V usage is TRBV6-5 and J usage is TRBJ2-7; 10 positions match TRBD1. This CDR3 contains 15 residues. Trimming at V came to 6 bases and at J to 4 bases, leaving 9 bases not matched to a gene. From germline, CDR1 is MNHEY and CDR2 SVGAGI.

This rearrangement joins TRBV3-1 (or the pseudogene TRBV3-2) to TRBJ1-6; D possibly corresponds to TRBD1 (5 bases). Trimming left V 2 bases short and J 6 bases short, with 14 bases between. CDR1 is LGHDT and CDR2 is YNNKEL in the germline V gene (reference sequence). The CDR3 loop spans 16 amino acids. CDR3 DNA sequence: TGTGCCAGCAGCCAACGGGGGGGAGATTTTAATTCACCCCTCCACTTT. Its translation is CASSQRGGDFNSPLHF.

The chain couples TRBV11-2 to TRBJ2-3; 7 nucleotides align to TRBD2. Per germline, CDR1 SGHAT and CDR2 FQNNGV. This CDR3 has 18 amino acids. J gave up 0 bases and V 2 bases, and 11 bases lay outside the gene matches. The CDR3: CASSLRPPSGTSTDTQYF. CDR3 in DNA: TGTGCCAGCAGCTTAAGGCCTCCTAGCGGAACTAGCACAGATACGCAGTATTTT.

The gene calls are TRBV5-1 and TRBJ1-3, with D unclear. Trimming took off 5 bases at V and 1 base at J, with 7 bases between the two ends. Germline values: CDR1 SGHRS, CDR2 YFSETQ. There are 13 residues in the CDR3. CDR3 in amino acids: CASSEESGNTIYF. CDR3 DNA: TGCGCCAGCAGTGAGGAATCTGGAAACACCATATATTTT.

This chain uses TRBV28 with TRBJ1-5; D uncertain. CDR1 is MDHEN, CDR2 SYDVKM, per germline. The CDR3 covers 11 residues. V was clipped by 3 bases and J by 6 bases, with 3 bases between them. The CDR3 loop reads CASSFRQPQHF. CDR3 DNA: TGTGCCAGCAGTTTTCGTCAGCCCCAGCATTTT.

V is TRBV7-9 and J is TRBJ1-4; D is uncertain. V was trimmed by 4 bases and J by 1 base, leaving 10 bases between them. This CDR3 spans 15 amino acids. From germline, CDR1 is SEHNR and CDR2 FQNEAQ (reference sequence). For the CDR3, the DNA is TGTGCCAGCAGCTCCGCTCGGTTAACTAATGAAAAACTGTTTTTT. Its protein is CASSSARLTNEKLFF. The full variable domain, rest sourced from reference TRBV7-9 and TRBJ1-4, is DTGVSQNPRHKITKRGQNVTFRCDPISEHNRLYWYRQTLGQGPEFLTYFQNEAQLEKSRLLSDRFSAERPKGSFSTLEIQRTEQGDSAMYLCASSSARLTNEKLFFGSGTQLSVL.

This clone appeared a few times. The rearrangement joins TRBV6-6 to TRBJ2-1, with D perhaps matching TRBD1 (6 bases). The germline V gene encodes CDR1 MNHNY and CDR2 SVGAGI (reference sequence). V shed 6 bases and J shed 3 bases, with 12 bases lying between them. The CDR3 has 14 amino acids. The CDR3 reads CASRGDTYYNEQFF. The CDR3 DNA reads TGTGCCAGCAGGGGGGACACCTACTACAATGAGCAGTTCTTC.

V gene TRBV29-1 combines with J gene TRBJ1-2; D ambiguous. V shed 3 bases and J shed 2 bases, with 16 bases lying between them. Germline-derived CDR1 and CDR2 are SQVTM and ANQGSEA. This CDR3 is 15 amino acids long. The CDR3 loop reads CSVDPVTQINYGYTF. The CDR3, as DNA: TGCAGCGTTGATCCGGTGACTCAGATAAACTATGGCTACACCTTC.

The chain links TRBV6-1 to TRBJ2-5; 11 bases are shared with TRBD1. Germline values: CDR1 MNHNS, CDR2 SASEGT. V shed 2 bases, J shed 5 bases, and the junction held 7 bases outside the gene matches. The CDR3 has 16 amino acids. The CDR3 sequence: CASSERPGTGGETQYF. The CDR3 nucleotides are TGTGCCAGCAGTGAAAGACCCGGGACAGGGGGGGAGACCCAGTACTTC.

The chain recombines TRBV13 with TRBJ1-1; 7 nucleotides match TRBD1. After removal of 5 bases from V and 6 bases from J, the junction contained 12 bases not matched to a gene. The CDR3 has 15 residues. Germline assignment: CDR1 PRHDT and CDR2 FYEKMQ (reference sequence). CDR3 bases: TGTGCCAGCAGCCCATACATACCCAGGGGGGCTGAAGCTTTCTTT. It translates to CASSPYIPRGAEAFF.

Only one count was recorded for this clone. This chain uses TRBV5-6 with TRBJ1-2; 8 bases line up with TRBD1. Trimming cost V 5 bases and J 4 bases; bases outside gene matches: 4. The CDR3 is made up of 13 amino acids. Looked up from germline, CDR1 is SGHDT and CDR2 is YYEEEE. The CDR3 loop reads CASSSGGGYGYTF. CDR3 in DNA: TGTGCCAGCAGTTCAGGGGGCGGCTATGGCTACACCTTC.

The chain is built from TRBV5-6 and TRBJ2-7; 11 bases agree with TRBD2. This CDR3 has 15 amino acids. With V trimmed by 2 bases and J by 2 bases, 3 bases remained unmatched. The germline gives CDR1 SGHDT, CDR2 YYEEEE. The CDR3 loop reads CASSLTSGRAYEQYF. The CDR3 DNA reads as TGTGCCAGCAGCTTAACTAGCGGGAGAGCCTACGAGCAGTACTTC. The full variable domain, completed using reference TRBV5-6 and TRBJ2-7, is DAGVTQSPTHLIKTRGQQVTLRCSPKSGHDTVSWYQQALGQGPQFIFQYYEEEERQRGNFPDRFSGHQFPNYSSELNVNALLLGDSALYLCASSLTSGRAYEQYFGPGTRLTVT.

About this clone itself: The same CDR3 arises from other DNA sequences in this sample as well. The chain uses TRBV11-2 and TRBJ1-1; 7 nucleotides match TRBD1. This CDR3 region has 15 residues. CDR1 SGHAT and CDR2 FQNNGV come from the germline V gene. With 5 bases clipped from V and 0 bases from J, the junction kept 6 bases outside the gene matches. CDR3 residues: CASSTRTGMNTEAFF. In DNA, the CDR3 is TGTGCCAGCAGCACTCGGACAGGCATGAACACTGAAGCTTTCTTT.

The J gene is TRBJ2-1, the V gene TRBV6-5; a weak D match, TRBD2 (6 bases). Germline V gene sequence: CDR1 MNHEY, CDR2 SVGAGI. The CDR3 is 15 residues long. V was shortened by 5 bases and J by 5 bases, with 16 bases between the two germline ends. CDR3 in amino acids: CASSRITAGHNEQFF. Here the CDR3 DNA reads TGTGCCAGCAGTCGGATAACAGCGGGTCACAATGAGCAGTTCTTC.

The CDR3 spells CASSAGTGGREQYF. The CDR3 DNA sequence: TGTGCCAGCAGTGCCGGGACAGGGGGACGCGAGCAGTACTTC. The chain employs TRBV2 and TRBJ2-7; 11 bases are shared with TRBD1. V trimming: 4 bases; J trimming: 6 bases; junction bases outside the gene matches: 5. Per germline, CDR1 SNHLY and CDR2 FYNNEI. This CDR3 is 14 amino acids long. Together with reference TRBV2 and TRBJ2-7, the CDR3 gives the full variable domain: EPEVTQTPSHQVTQMGQEVILRCVPISNHLYFYWYRQILGQKVEFLVSFYNNEISEKSEIFDDQFSVERPDGSNFTLKIRSTKLEDSAMYFCASSAGTGGREQYFGPGTRLTVT.

This clone has only one observation. V is TRBV4-3 and J is TRBJ1-2, with 7 bases lining up with TRBD1. Losses at the gene ends were 4 bases for V and 0 bases for J; bases not matched to a gene: 5. The CDR3 is 15 residues long. Germline CDR1 reads LGHNA; CDR2 reads YSLEER. The CDR3 coding sequence is TGCGCCAGCAGCCCCCAGGGGGGATCTAACTATGGCTACACCTTC. Translating gives CASSPQGGSNYGYTF.

The chain combines TRBV10-3 with TRBJ2-3; 7 bases align to TRBD2. CDR3 length: 15 residues. Germline V CDR1 and CDR2: ENHRY, SYGVKD. V trimming: 5 bases; J trimming: 6 bases; junction bases outside the gene matches: 11. The CDR3: CAISPLADGSDTQYF. Here the CDR3 DNA reads TGTGCCATCAGTCCCCTAGCGGACGGGTCTGATACGCAGTATTTT.